In this sample, the clone carrying this T cell receptor (beta chain) turned up a few times. What it recognizes is unknown. Preparation of the TCRbeta library involved a method that used unique molecular identifiers. MiXCR was run by TCRdb on the PCR reads, yielding one entry per CDR3 protein. In the table there are around 210,000 distinct CDR3 sequences, 5.5% to 7% of which are singletons. The data derive from a study of T-cell reconstitution after alpha-beta-depleted transplantation in children. Study results and limitations: Counts and diversity of T cells one year after transplant came mostly from newly produced T cells.

CDR3 length: 15 amino acids. Germline V gene sequence: CDR1 WSHSY, CDR2 SAAADI. The V and J ends lost 7 bases and 5 bases, in that order; junction bases with no gene match: 9. Sequencing used PBMCs, obtained before TCRalphabeta/CD19-depleted stem cell transplant. The chain has TRBV10-2 and TRBJ2-3, with 10 bases that match TRBD2. The receptor comes from a boy under 10 years old with acute lymphoblastic leukemia, due to receive a stem cell transplant. CDR3 nucleotide sequence: TGCGCCAGCAATCAACTAGCGGGACGGAGAGATACGCAGTATTTT. It codes for CASNQLAGRRDTQYF.